The source of this TCR beta chain is a study of regulatory T cells in long-lasting Graves disease. Both iRepertoire HTBI primers and Arm-PCR of CDR3 regions were used to build the TCR beta libraries. TCRdb passed the multiplex PCR reads through MiXCR, listing each CDR3 protein once. Counted here are a few hundred thousand distinct CDR3 sequences, 15% to 20% occurring once; the ten biggest clones make up around 20%. The time point: newly diagnosed GD, antithyroid drugs for less than 3 months. Extracted RNA from PBMCs served as the source of the TCR library. The germline V gene has CDR1 DFQATT and CDR2 SNEGSKA (reference sequence). This CDR3 is 12 amino acids long. V was trimmed by 3 bases and J by 7 bases, leaving 12 bases between them. The data also belong to a second study, concerning T cells in Graves' hyperthyroidism and ophthalmopathy. That investigation notes: Most expanded thyroid clonotypes above 0.001 also appeared in blood.

Here the sequenced sample was peripheral blood mononuclear cells (PBMCs), taken at new diagnosis, from a patient treated with antithyroid drugs. This sequence originates from a woman younger than 30 with Graves disease. This chain joins TRBV20-1 and TRBJ1-2; D perhaps matches TRBD1 (5 bases). This chain's CDR3 is CSARGQGFGYTF. The CDR3 bases are TGCAGTGCTAGGGGGCAGGGTTTTGGCTACACCTTC.